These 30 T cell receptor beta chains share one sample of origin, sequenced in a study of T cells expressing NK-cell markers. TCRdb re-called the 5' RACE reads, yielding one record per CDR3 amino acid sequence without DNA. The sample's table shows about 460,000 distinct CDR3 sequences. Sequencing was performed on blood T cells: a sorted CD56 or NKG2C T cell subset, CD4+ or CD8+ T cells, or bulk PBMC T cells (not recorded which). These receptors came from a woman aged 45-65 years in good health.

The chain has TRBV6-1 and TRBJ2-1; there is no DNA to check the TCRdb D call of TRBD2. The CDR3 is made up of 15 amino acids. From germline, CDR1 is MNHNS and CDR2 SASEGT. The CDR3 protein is CASSAPATSPNEQFF.

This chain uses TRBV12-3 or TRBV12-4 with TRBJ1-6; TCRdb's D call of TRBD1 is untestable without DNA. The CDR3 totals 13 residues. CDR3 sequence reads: CASSPRGNSPLHF.

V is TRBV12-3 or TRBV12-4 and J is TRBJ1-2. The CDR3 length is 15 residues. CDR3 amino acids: CASSFSLGPALGYTF.

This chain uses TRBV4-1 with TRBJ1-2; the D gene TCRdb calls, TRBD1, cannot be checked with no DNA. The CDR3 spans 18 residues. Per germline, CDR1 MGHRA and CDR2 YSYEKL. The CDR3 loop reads CASSPLNRETHPNYGYTF.

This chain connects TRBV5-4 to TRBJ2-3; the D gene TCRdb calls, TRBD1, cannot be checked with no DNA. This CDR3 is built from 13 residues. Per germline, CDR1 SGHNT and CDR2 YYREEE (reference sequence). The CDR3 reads CASSIQGTDTQYF.

CDR3 in amino acids: CASSLERAVSEQFF. The chain links TRBV5-1 to TRBJ2-1; the TCRdb call, TRBD2, lacks DNA for checking. CDR1 SGHRS and CDR2 YFSETQ come from the germline V gene. This CDR3 is 14 amino acids long. The whole variable domain, remainder taken from reference TRBV5-1 and TRBJ2-1, is KAGVTQTPRYLIKTRGQQVTLSCSPISGHRSVSWYQQTPGQGLQFLFEYFSETQRNKGNFPGRFSGRQFSNSRSEMNVSTLELGDSALYLCASSLERAVSEQFFGPGTRLTVL.

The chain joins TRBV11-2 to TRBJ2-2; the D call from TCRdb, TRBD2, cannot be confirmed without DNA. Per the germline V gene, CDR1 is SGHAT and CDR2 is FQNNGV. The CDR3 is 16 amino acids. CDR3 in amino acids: CASNGASGIGSGELFF.

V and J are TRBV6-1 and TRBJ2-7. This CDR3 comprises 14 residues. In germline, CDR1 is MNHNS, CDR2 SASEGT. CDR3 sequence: CASTKPTATYEQYF.

CDR3 sequence: CASSQDSDRNEQFF. The chain links TRBV14 to TRBJ2-1. Germline V gene sequence: CDR1 SGHDN, CDR2 FVKESK. This CDR3 spans 14 amino acids.

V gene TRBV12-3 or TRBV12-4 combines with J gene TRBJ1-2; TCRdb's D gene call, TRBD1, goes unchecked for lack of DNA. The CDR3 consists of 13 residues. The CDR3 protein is CASSPGQGYGYTF.

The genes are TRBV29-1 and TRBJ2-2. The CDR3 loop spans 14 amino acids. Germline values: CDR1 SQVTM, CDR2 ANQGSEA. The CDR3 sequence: CSVVGQSNTGELFF.

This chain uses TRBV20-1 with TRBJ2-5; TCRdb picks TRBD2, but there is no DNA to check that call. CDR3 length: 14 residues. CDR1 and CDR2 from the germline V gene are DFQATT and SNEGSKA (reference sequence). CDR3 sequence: CSAVLGGSRETQYF.

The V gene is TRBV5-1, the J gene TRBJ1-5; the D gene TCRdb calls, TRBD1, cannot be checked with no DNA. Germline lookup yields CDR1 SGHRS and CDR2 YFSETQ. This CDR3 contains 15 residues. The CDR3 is CASRRDIDSNQPQHF.

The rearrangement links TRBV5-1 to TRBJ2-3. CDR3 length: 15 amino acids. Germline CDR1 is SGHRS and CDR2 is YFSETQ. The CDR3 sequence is CASSSFTTSTDTQYF.

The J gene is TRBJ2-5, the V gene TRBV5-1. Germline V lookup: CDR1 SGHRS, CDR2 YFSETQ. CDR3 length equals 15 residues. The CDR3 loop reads CASSFLLGQQETQYF.

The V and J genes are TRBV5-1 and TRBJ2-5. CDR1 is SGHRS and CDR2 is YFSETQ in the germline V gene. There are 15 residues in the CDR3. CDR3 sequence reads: CASSLVVATEGTQYF.

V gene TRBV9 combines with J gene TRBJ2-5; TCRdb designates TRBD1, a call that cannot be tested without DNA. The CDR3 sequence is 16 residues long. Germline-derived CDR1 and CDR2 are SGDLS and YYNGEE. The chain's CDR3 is CASSVAWGVSEETQYF. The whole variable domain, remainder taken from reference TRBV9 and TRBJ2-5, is DSGVTQTPKHLITATGQRVTLRCSPRSGDLSVYWYQQSLDQGLQFLIQYYNGEERAKGNILERFSAQQFPDLHSELNLSSLELGDSALYFCASSVAWGVSEETQYFGPGTRLLVL.

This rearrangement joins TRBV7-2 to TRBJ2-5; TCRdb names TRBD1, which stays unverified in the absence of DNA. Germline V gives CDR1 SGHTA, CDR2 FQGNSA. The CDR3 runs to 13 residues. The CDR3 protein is CASSRDPQETQYF.

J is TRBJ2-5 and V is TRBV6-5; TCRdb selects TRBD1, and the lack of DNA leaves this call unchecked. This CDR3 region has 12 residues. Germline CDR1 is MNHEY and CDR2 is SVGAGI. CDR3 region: CASSQQGGTQYF.

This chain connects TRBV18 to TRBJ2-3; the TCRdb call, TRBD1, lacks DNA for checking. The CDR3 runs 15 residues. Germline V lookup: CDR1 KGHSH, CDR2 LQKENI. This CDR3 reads CASSPKTDYTDTQYF.

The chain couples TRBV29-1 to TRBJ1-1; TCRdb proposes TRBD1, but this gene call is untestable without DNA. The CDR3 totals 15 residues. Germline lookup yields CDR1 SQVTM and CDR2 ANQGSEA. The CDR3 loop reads CSVVDQGAGGTEAFF.

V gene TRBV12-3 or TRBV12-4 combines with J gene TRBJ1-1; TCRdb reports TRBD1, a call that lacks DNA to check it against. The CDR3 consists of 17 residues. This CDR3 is CASSLPWGGAVNTEAFF.

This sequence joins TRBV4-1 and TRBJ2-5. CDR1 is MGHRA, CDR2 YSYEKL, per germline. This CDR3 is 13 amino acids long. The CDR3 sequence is CASSQSSLTTQYF.

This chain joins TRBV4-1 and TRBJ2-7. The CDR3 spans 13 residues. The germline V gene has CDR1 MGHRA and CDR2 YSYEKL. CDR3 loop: CASSQERFYEQYF.

The CDR3 region is CASSPSGFYSNQPQHF. The gene calls are TRBV7-2 and TRBJ1-5; lacking DNA, the TRBD1 call made by TCRdb goes unchecked. Germline CDR1 SGHTA, CDR2 FQGNSA. CDR3 length: 16 residues.

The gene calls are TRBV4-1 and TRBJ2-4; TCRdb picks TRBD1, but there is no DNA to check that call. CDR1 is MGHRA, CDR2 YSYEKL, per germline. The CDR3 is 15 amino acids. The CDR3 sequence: CASSQGGITGDIQYF.

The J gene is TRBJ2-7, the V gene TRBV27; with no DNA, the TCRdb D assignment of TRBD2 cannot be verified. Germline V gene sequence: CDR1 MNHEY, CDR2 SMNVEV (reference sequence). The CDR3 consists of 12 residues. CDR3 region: CASRAGPSEQYF.

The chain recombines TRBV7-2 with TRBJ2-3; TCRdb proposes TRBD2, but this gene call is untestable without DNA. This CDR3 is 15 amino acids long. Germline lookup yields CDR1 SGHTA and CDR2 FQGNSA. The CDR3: CASSLSAARRNTQYF.

The CDR3 loop is CSARVRQWETDTQYF. V is TRBV20-1 and J is TRBJ2-3; the TRBD2 assignment by TCRdb is unverifiable without DNA. The CDR3 is 15 residues long. Germline V gives CDR1 DFQATT, CDR2 SNEGSKA (reference sequence).

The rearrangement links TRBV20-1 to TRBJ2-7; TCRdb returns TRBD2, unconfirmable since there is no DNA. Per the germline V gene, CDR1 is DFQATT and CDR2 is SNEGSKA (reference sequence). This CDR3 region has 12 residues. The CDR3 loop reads CSAGRDGYEQYF.